These 15 T cell receptor beta chains were all obtained from the same sample, sequenced in a study of T-cell reconstitution after alpha-beta-depleted transplantation in children (TCRdb year 2016). Libraries were prepared through PCR. The sequencing machine was an Illumina HiSeq 2500. To normalize quantification of the TCRbeta repertoire, the TCR libraries were built with molecular barcoding that relied on unique molecular identifiers. The public reads were quality trimmed at Q25 with fastp and then assembled into clones with MiXCR by TCRdb, keeping productive beta chains. Each entry merges the rows of one CDR3 protein and shows their most common DNA and genes. This sample lists fewer than 350,000 distinct CDR3 sequences; nearly 8% were detected once. In total, the top ten clones hold about 9.3% of the sample. Antigens of these TCRs are unknown. The study at large found these results: Hyperexpanded clone frequencies declined over subsequent months; after one year, T-cell counts and TCRbeta diversity were mostly attributed to newly produced T cells.

In the paper's terms, the treatment or condition label means: allogeneic hematopoietic cell transplantation with graft depleted of TCRalphabeta T cells and CD19 B cells. This specimen consisted of peripheral blood, obtained 360 days after TCRalphabeta/CD19-depleted stem cell transplant. These receptor sequences come from a female patient aged 2 to 10 who had a stem cell transplant for Fanconi anemia, so the T cells may come from the graft donor.

This chain uses TRBV3-1 with TRBJ2-7; D ambiguous. With 6 bases removed from V and 0 bases from J, the gap between germline ends came to 12 bases. The CDR3 is 14 amino acids. Looked up from germline, CDR1 is LGHDT and CDR2 is YNNKEL (reference sequence). The CDR3 spells CASSPTWGSYEQYV. The DNA for the CDR3 is TGTGCCAGCAGTCCCACTTGGGGCTCCTACGAGCAGTACGTC.

This clonotype was recorded many times. J is TRBJ2-7 and V is TRBV6-5, with D possibly called TRBD1 or TRBD2 (6 bases each). CDR1 and CDR2 (germline): MNHEY, SVGAGI. The CDR3 is 14 amino acids. Trimming stripped 3 bases from V and 6 bases from J, with 15 bases between. The CDR3 loop is CASSYTQKGGEQYF. CDR3 nucleotides: TGTGCCAGCAGTTATACCCAAAAGGGGGGCGAGCAGTACTTC.

This clonotype was counted only a few times. V and J are TRBV6-1 and TRBJ1-2; D not certain. Germline CDR1 MNHNS, CDR2 SASEGT. The CDR3 extends over 13 amino acids. The germline V and J ends were trimmed by 5 bases and 6 bases, with 13 bases remaining between them. The DNA for the CDR3 is TGTGCCAGCAGTCCTTTGGGCGGCCATGGCTACACCTTC. Amino acid sequence: CASSPLGGHGYTF.

J is TRBJ2-7 and V is TRBV20-1; no clear D gene. Germline V gene lookup returns CDR1 DFQATT and CDR2 SNEGSKA (reference sequence). V dropped 4 bases and J dropped 3 bases, with 7 bases sitting between them. This CDR3 comprises 11 residues. The CDR3 DNA is TGCAGTGCTATTGCGGACTACGAGCAGTACTTC. It translates to CSAIADYEQYF.

This clonotype was detected many times. The J gene is TRBJ1-1, the V gene TRBV6-2 or TRBV6-3, with 7 bases matching TRBD1. Germline V gives CDR1 MNHEY, CDR2 SVGEGT. With V trimmed by 5 bases and J by 6 bases, 9 bases remained unmatched. There are 14 residues in the CDR3. CDR3 in DNA: TGTGCCAGCAGTGGGGGACAGATCAAGGCTGAAGCTTTCTTT. This gives the protein CASSGGQIKAEAFF.

The chain employs TRBV2 and TRBJ1-1; D possibly corresponds to TRBD1 (5 bases). CDR1 is SNHLY and CDR2 is FYNNEI in the germline V gene. This CDR3 is 19 amino acids long. V lost 10 bases and J lost 0, with 30 bases in between. In DNA form, the CDR3 reads TGTGCCATCTGTTTTTTTATTTCTCGGGGGGACCGGATGAACACTGAAGCTTTCTTT. It yields the protein CAICFFISRGDRMNTEAFF.

This clonotype came up many times. The chain is built from TRBV5-1 and TRBJ1-1, with 7 bases that match TRBD1. The length of the CDR3 is 15 residues. With V trimmed by 1 base and J by 3 bases, 6 bases remained unmatched. CDR1 is SGHRS, CDR2 YFSETQ, per germline. In nucleotides, the CDR3 is TGCGCCAGCAGCTTGATGACAGGGTGGGACACTGAAGCTTTCTTT. Protein product: CASSLMTGWDTEAFF.

V gene TRBV7-2 combines with J gene TRBJ1-1, with no clear D. The germline gives CDR1 SGHTA, CDR2 FQGNSA. The CDR3 loop spans 15 amino acids. Trimming shortened V by 2 bases and J by 5 bases, and 15 bases separated the two germline ends. The CDR3 region has the DNA TGTGCCAGCAGCTTACAATCGGGTAGGTCGACTGAAGCTTTCTTT. The encoded protein is CASSLQSGRSTEAFF.

This clonotype was observed a few times. The chain carries TRBV5-6 and TRBJ1-1; possibly TRBD1 for D (6 bases). Trimming took 0 bases from V and 0 from J, leaving 9 bases between them. The germline CDR1 and CDR2 sequences are SGHDT and YYEEEE. There are 15 residues in the CDR3. The CDR3, as DNA: TGTGCCAGCAGCTTGGCGACAGGTTTGAACACTGAAGCTTTCTTT. This translates into CASSLATGLNTEAFF.

This clonotype was seen only a few times. The rearrangement links TRBV18 to TRBJ1-2; 8 nucleotides agree with TRBD1. Germline V gives CDR1 KGHSH, CDR2 LQKENI. The CDR3 has 14 amino acids. J gave up 8 bases and V 6 bases, and 11 bases lay outside the gene matches. CDR3 amino acids: CASSPERQGMGYTF. The CDR3 bases are TGTGCCAGCTCCCCCGAAAGACAGGGGATGGGCTACACCTTC.

V and J are TRBV27 and TRBJ1-6; D unclear. The CDR3 has 13 amino acids. Germline V gene sequence: CDR1 MNHEY, CDR2 SMNVEV (reference sequence). With 5 bases removed from V and 10 bases from J, the gap between germline ends came to 12 bases. The CDR3 sequence: CASSPIPTSPLHF. As DNA, the CDR3 is TGTGCCAGCAGTCCCATTCCCACGTCACCCCTCCACTTT.

This CDR3 reads CASSLNRDQDEQFF. For the CDR3, the DNA is TGTGCCAGCAGCTTAAATCGAGACCAGGATGAGCAGTTCTTC. This chain uses TRBV7-3 with TRBJ2-1; D gene unclear. The length of the CDR3 is 14 residues. V was trimmed by 1 base and J by 8 bases, leaving 12 bases between them. The germline CDR1 and CDR2 sequences are SGHTA and FQGTGA.

This clonotype appeared many times. The chain combines TRBV6-7 with TRBJ2-1; 12 nucleotides match TRBD1. TRBV6-7 is an ORF; its function is uncertain. The V and J ends lost 0 bases and 10 bases, in that order; junction bases with no gene match: 13. The CDR3 sequence is 18 residues long. The CDR3 bases are TGTGCCAGCAGTTACTCTTCCCCCGGGACAGGGGGCGGGGACGAGCAGTTCTTC. It codes for CASSYSSPGTGGGDEQFF.

The chain has TRBV6-2 or TRBV6-3 and TRBJ2-7; D tentatively fits TRBD1 or TRBD2 (5 bases each). V lost 2 bases, J lost 2 bases, and 10 bases lay in between. This CDR3 comprises 14 residues. Germline assignment: CDR1 MNHEY and CDR2 SVGEGT. For the CDR3, the DNA is TGTGCCAGCAGTTACAGGCAGGGAGCCTACGAGCAGTACTTC. As protein: CASSYRQGAYEQYF.

The sample holds many counts of this clonotype. The chain joins TRBV12-3 or TRBV12-4 to TRBJ1-5, with D possibly being TRBD1 (6 bases). The CDR3 has 14 residues. The V end was cut by 3 bases, the J end by 6 bases, with 12 bases between. The CDR3 here is CASSLAQGTQPQHF. CDR3 DNA: TGTGCCAGCAGTTTGGCACAGGGCACTCAGCCCCAGCATTTT.